This T cell receptor beta chain was found in a study of T cells in Graves' hyperthyroidism and ophthalmopathy. Study findings and constraints: Ophthalmopathy, as predicted by the model, came a median approximately 6.5 months after the prediction.

Diagnostic decisions used clinical symptoms, serum thyroxine and TRAb, thyroid ultrasound and orbital computed tomography. TCR beta CDR3 regions were amplified from RNA. The TCR CDR3 first-round RT-PCR relied on the HTBI primer set. MiXCR, run by TCRdb on the multiplex PCR reads, gives a single entry per CDR3 protein. The data hold about 480,000 distinct CDR3 sequences, with approximately 14% observed a single time. This clonotype was recorded many times. What it binds is unknown. CDR3 size: 18 residues. J was trimmed by 0 bases and V by 1 base; bases with no gene match: 11. CDR1 is MGHRA, CDR2 YSYEKL, per germline.

The chain recombines TRBV4-1 with TRBJ1-1; 7 bases line up with TRBD1. The TCR comes from a woman aged 18-29 years with Graves' hyperthyroidism. Sequenced sample: blood. CDR3 protein: CASSQVPGQAELNTEAFF. CDR3 sequence (DNA): TGCGCCAGCAGCCAAGTACCCGGACAGGCCGAGTTGAACACTGAAGCTTTCTTT.